The 23 T cell receptor beta chains given below trace back to one sample, sequenced in a study of blood T cell repertoires in COVID-19. The protocol was immunoSEQ multiplex PCR, while the TCRdb copy is restricted to in-frame clones and leaves out a portion. The repertoire consists of fewer than 500,000 clones, with about nine tenths occurring once and the leading ten covering roughly 0.72%. Sequencing input: PBMCs or T cells enriched from blood (not recorded which). These receptors came from a woman aged 18-29 years who had recovered from COVID-19.

V usage is TRBV28 and J usage is TRBJ2-7; no clear D gene. Germline V gene data show CDR1 as MDHEN and CDR2 as SYDVKM. V dropped 6 bases and J dropped 4 bases, with 10 bases sitting between them. The CDR3 contains 12 residues. CDR3 nucleotide sequence: TGTGCCAGCAGGGAGTCCGGGTACGAGCAGTACTTC. The encoded protein is CASRESGYEQYF.

The gene calls are TRBV12-3 or TRBV12-4 and TRBJ1-1, with unresolved D. There are 13 residues in the CDR3. Trimming pared 3 bases from V and 3 bases from J, leaving 8 bases between. In DNA, the CDR3 is TGTGCCAGCAGTTTTTATCGTGACACTGAAGCTTTCTTT. It codes for CASSFYRDTEAFF.

The chain links TRBV5-4 to TRBJ1-2; D unresolved. Looked up from germline, CDR1 is SGHNT and CDR2 is YYREEE (reference sequence). The CDR3 length is 14 residues. Trimming left V 3 bases short and J 7 bases short, with 16 bases between. CDR3 region: CASSSITATSGYTF. DNA for the CDR3: TGTGCCAGCAGCTCAATCACAGCAACTAGTGGCTACACCTTC.

The genes are TRBV2 and TRBJ1-2; D is uncertain. The CDR3 is 12 residues long. With 7 bases removed from V and 3 bases from J, the gap between germline ends came to 9 bases. Germline CDR1 and CDR2: SNHLY and FYNNEI. CDR3 in amino acids: CASNRDDYGYTF. CDR3 coding DNA: TGTGCCAGCAACAGAGACGACTATGGCTACACCTTC.

The chain recombines TRBV7-6 with TRBJ1-1; unclear D gene. The CDR3 runs to 14 residues. V lost 10 bases and J lost 10, with 25 bases in between. Germline V lookup: CDR1 SGHVS, CDR2 FNYEAQ. CDR3 residues: CATGKRRGTVGAFF. The DNA for the CDR3 is TGTGCCACCGGAAAAAGAAGAGGAACTGTGGGAGCTTTCTTT.

The gene calls are TRBV9 and TRBJ2-3, with 9 positions matching TRBD1. Per germline, CDR1 SGDLS and CDR2 YYNGEE. The trim removed 7 bases at V and 2 bases at J, leaving 23 bases unmatched. The length of the CDR3 is 20 residues. CDR3 residues: CASGGRGQGRKDGHTDTQYF. CDR3 sequence (DNA): TGTGCCAGCGGGGGAAGAGGACAGGGGAGGAAAGACGGGCACACAGATACGCAGTATTTT.

This chain connects TRBV11-2 to TRBJ2-7; TRBD1 matches 9 bases. From germline, CDR1 is SGHAT and CDR2 FQNNGV. J gave up 6 bases and V 7 bases, and 13 bases lay outside the gene matches. The CDR3 totals 15 residues. CDR3 loop: CASTLGGTGGIEQYF. In DNA, the CDR3 is TGTGCCAGCACCCTTGGAGGAACAGGGGGCATCGAGCAGTACTTC. The full variable domain, rest sourced from reference TRBV11-2 and TRBJ2-7, is EAGVAQSPRYKIIEKRQSVAFWCNPISGHATLYWYQQILGQGPKLLIQFQNNGVVDDSQLPKDRFSAERLKGVDSTLKIQPAKLEDSAVYLCASTLGGTGGIEQYFGPGTRLTVT.

The V and J genes are TRBV28 and TRBJ2-7; 7 bases agree with TRBD2. Germline CDR1 reads MDHEN; CDR2 reads SYDVKM. The CDR3 is 15 residues long. Trimming took 7 bases from V and 1 from J; bases not matched to a gene: 10. CDR3: CASNSGGFPSYEQYF. The CDR3 region has the DNA TGTGCCAGCAATTCCGGGGGGTTCCCTTCCTACGAGCAGTACTTC.

The V gene is TRBV3-1 (or the pseudogene TRBV3-2), the J gene TRBJ1-5; D might be TRBD1 (5 bases). The CDR3 is made up of 16 amino acids. Trimming stripped 1 base from V and 5 bases from J, with 15 bases between. CDR1 LGHDT and CDR2 YNNKEL come from the germline V gene (reference sequence). The CDR3 sequence is CASSQGKRQPYQPQHF. The DNA for the CDR3 is TGTGCCAGCAGCCAAGGAAAAAGACAGCCTTATCAGCCCCAGCATTTT.

This chain connects TRBV7-9 to TRBJ2-7, with TRBD1 as a possible D gene (6 bases). Germline CDR1 and CDR2: SEHNR and FQNEAQ (reference sequence). This CDR3 region has 14 residues. Trimming stripped 5 bases from V and 4 bases from J, with 15 bases between. Here the CDR3 DNA reads TGTGCCAGCAGCCCATCGGACAGACAGTACGAGCAGTACTTC. Amino acid sequence: CASSPSDRQYEQYF.

The chain has TRBV2 and TRBJ1-6, with D maybe TRBD1 (6 bases). The CDR3 has 16 residues. V was clipped by 6 bases and J by 0 bases, with 12 bases between them. CDR1 is SNHLY, CDR2 FYNNEI, per germline. This CDR3 is CASRDRLSSYNSPLHF. For the CDR3, the DNA is TGTGCCAGCAGGGACAGATTAAGCTCCTATAATTCACCCCTCCACTTT.

The J gene is TRBJ1-2, the V gene TRBV29-1; D ambiguous. V was shortened by 4 bases and J by 7 bases, with 4 bases between the two germline ends. The CDR3 consists of 9 residues. The germline CDR1 and CDR2 sequences are SQVTM and ANQGSEA. CDR3 loop: CSVGGGYTF. The CDR3 DNA is TGCAGCGTTGGCGGTGGCTACACCTTC.

The chain couples TRBV19 to TRBJ1-5; tentatively, D is TRBD1 (5 bases). The CDR3 is 13 residues long. V was trimmed by 9 bases and J by 6 bases, leaving 15 bases between them. Germline loops: CDR1 LNHDA, CDR2 SQIVND (reference sequence). CDR3 loop: CASGTPPGQPQHF. The CDR3 DNA follows: TGTGCCAGCGGGACTCCCCCCGGTCAGCCCCAGCATTTT. The variable domain in full, completed from reference TRBV19 and TRBJ1-5, reads DGGITQSPKYLFRKEGQNVTLSCEQNLNHDAMYWYRQDPGQGLRLIYYSQIVNDFQKGDIAEGYSVSREKKESFPLTVTSAQKNPTAFYLCASGTPPGQPQHFGDGTRLSIL.

This clone appeared a single time. The chain couples TRBV11-2 to TRBJ1-1, with a tentative D call TRBD1 (6 bases). The CDR3 length is 14 residues. Trimming removed 4 bases at V and 7 bases at J, with 16 bases between. Germline V gives CDR1 SGHAT, CDR2 FQNNGV. This CDR3 reads CASSWTALSDEAFF. The CDR3 bases are TGTGCCAGCAGCTGGACAGCCTTGTCCGATGAAGCTTTCTTT.

The J gene is TRBJ1-2, the V gene TRBV20-1; 8 nucleotides agree with TRBD1. Germline assignment: CDR1 DFQATT and CDR2 SNEGSKA (reference sequence). The CDR3 sequence is 14 residues long. Trimming cost V 3 bases and J 7 bases; bases outside gene matches: 10. The CDR3: CSASPGGPGVGYTF. In nucleotides, the CDR3 is TGCAGTGCTAGTCCAGGGGGCCCTGGGGTTGGCTACACCTTC.

The rearrangement uses TRBV23-1 and TRBJ2-1, with 7 bases that match TRBD2. TRBV23-1 is designated an ORF whose function remains uncertain. The length of the CDR3 is 16 residues. V was clipped by 0 bases and J by 5 bases; unmatched bases: 7. CDR3 DNA sequence: TGCGCCAGCAGTCAATCTATTGGAAGCGGGGACAATGAGCAGTTCTTC. It is translated as CASSQSIGSGDNEQFF.

The CDR3 region has the DNA TGTGCTAGTGGTTTGGTCAGGTCTGGCAATCAGCCCCAGCATTTT. Translated, it gives CASGLVRSGNQPQHF. The chain couples TRBV12-5 to TRBJ1-5; D is uncertain. Trimming removed 0 bases from V and 2 bases from J, with 8 bases in between. This CDR3 has 15 residues. Germline V gene lookup returns CDR1 LGHNT and CDR2 FRNRAP.

The chain recombines TRBV12-5 with TRBJ1-1; 7 nucleotides match TRBD1. The CDR3 is 13 amino acids. Germline V gene lookup returns CDR1 LGHNT and CDR2 FRNRAP. J lost 6 bases, V lost 2 bases, and 3 bases had no gene match. DNA of the CDR3: TGTGCTAGTGGTTTGACAGGGGCGGCTGAAGCTTTCTTT. Amino acids: CASGLTGAAEAFF.

The DNA for the CDR3 is TGTGCCAGTAGTATAAGAGGAAGTTCGAACTATGGCTACACCTTC. Translated, it gives CASSIRGSSNYGYTF. The chain couples TRBV19 to TRBJ1-2; no firm D call. V lost 2 bases and J 2 bases, leaving 12 bases between the germline ends. The CDR3 is 15 residues long. Germline V gives CDR1 LNHDA, CDR2 SQIVND (reference sequence).

The genes are TRBV18 and TRBJ1-1; D is unclear. In germline, CDR1 is KGHSH, CDR2 LQKENI. Trimming took off 3 bases at V and 2 bases at J, with 10 bases between the two ends. The CDR3 contains 14 residues. CDR3 nucleotides: TGTGCCAGCTCACCGTCGAGGGAAAACACTGAAGCTTTCTTT. It yields the protein CASSPSRENTEAFF.

In the case of this clone: Additional DNA sequences in this sample encode the identical CDR3. The chain links TRBV29-1 to TRBJ1-1; D remains ambiguous. From germline, CDR1 is SQVTM and CDR2 ANQGSEA. Trimming cost V 3 bases and J 2 bases, with 10 bases left between them. CDR3 size: 13 residues. As DNA, the CDR3 is TGCAGCGTTGAGCAGGTTTTAAACACTGAAGCTTTCTTT. Protein sequence: CSVEQVLNTEAFF.

This chain connects TRBV5-4 to TRBJ1-4; no definite D call. Looked up from germline, CDR1 is SGHNT and CDR2 is YYREEE (reference sequence). Trimming removed 4 bases from V and 3 bases from J, with 13 bases in between. The CDR3 is 15 amino acids. CDR3 residues: CASSPNQDSNEKLFF. CDR3 DNA sequence: TGTGCCAGCAGCCCGAATCAGGATTCTAATGAAAAACTGTTTTTT.

The chain recombines TRBV30 with TRBJ1-3; possibly TRBD1 for D (6 bases). CDR3 length: 12 amino acids. Trimming removed 2 bases at V and 8 bases at J, with 10 bases between. Germline CDR1 GTSNPN, CDR2 SVGIG (reference sequence). CDR3 sequence (DNA): TGTGCCTGGAGTCGACAGGCGGACACCATATATTTT. It codes for CAWSRQADTIYF.